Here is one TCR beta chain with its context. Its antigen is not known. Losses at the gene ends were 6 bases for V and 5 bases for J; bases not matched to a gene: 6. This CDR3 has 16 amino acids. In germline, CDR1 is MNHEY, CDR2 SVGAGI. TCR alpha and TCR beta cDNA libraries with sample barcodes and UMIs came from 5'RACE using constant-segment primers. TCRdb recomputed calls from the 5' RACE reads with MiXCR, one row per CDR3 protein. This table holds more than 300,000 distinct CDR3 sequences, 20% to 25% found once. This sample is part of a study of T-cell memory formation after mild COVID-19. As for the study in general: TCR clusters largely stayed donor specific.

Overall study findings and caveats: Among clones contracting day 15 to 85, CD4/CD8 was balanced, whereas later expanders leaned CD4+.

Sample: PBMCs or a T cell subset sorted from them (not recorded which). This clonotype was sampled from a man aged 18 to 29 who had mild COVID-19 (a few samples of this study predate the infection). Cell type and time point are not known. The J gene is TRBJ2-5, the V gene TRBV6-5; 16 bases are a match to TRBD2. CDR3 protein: CASSSEGLAGGETQYF. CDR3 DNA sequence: TGTGCCAGCAGCTCCGAGGGACTAGCGGGGGGGGAGACCCAGTACTTC.